Shown below are 8 T cell receptor beta chains from a single sample sequenced in a study of T-cell reconstitution after alpha-beta-depleted transplantation in children. Preparation of the TCRbeta library used unique molecular identifiers. TCRdb recomputed calls from the PCR reads with MiXCR, one row per CDR3 protein. This sample yields about 15,000 distinct CDR3 sequences, of which around 5.8% are seen a single time; about 7% belongs to the top ten. The sample was PBMCs, taken before TCRalphabeta/CD19-depleted stem cell transplant. These receptor sequences come from a boy between 10 and 17 years old with acute lymphoblastic leukemia, due to receive a stem cell transplant.

Details on this clonotype: One end of the junction fails to match germline, which may point to a read error. J is TRBJ2-7 and V is TRBV5-6; TRBD1 agrees at 9 bases. Per the germline V gene, CDR1 is SGHDT and CDR2 is YYEEEE. The CDR3 is 14 amino acids. CDR3 bases: TGTGCCATCAGCCCCCGGGACAGGGAATCCGAGCAGTACTTC. Translated: CAISPRDRESEQYF.

This clonotype appeared many times. The V call is TRBV11-2, the J call TRBJ2-3, with D tentatively TRBD2 (5 bases). The V end was cut by 5 bases, the J end by 6 bases, with 9 bases between. CDR3 length: 12 residues. CDR1 and CDR2 from the germline V gene are SGHAT and FQNNGV. DNA for the CDR3: TGTGCCAGCAGCCCGGGGTCCGATACGCAGTATTTT. It is translated as CASSPGSDTQYF.

By sample fraction, this clonotype is large. V and J are TRBV4-2 and TRBJ2-7, with 9 bases fitting TRBD2. V lost 4 bases to trimming and J lost 4 bases; unmatched junction nucleotides: 11. Germline CDR1 reads LGHNA; CDR2 reads YNFKEQ. The CDR3 is 16 residues long. The CDR3 nucleotides are TGTGCCAGCAGCCGACGATTTAGCGGGAGTAATTACGAGCAGTACTTC. Its protein product is CASSRRFSGSNYEQYF.

This clonotype was observed many times. This rearrangement joins TRBV7-9 to TRBJ2-1; tentatively, D is TRBD2 (6 bases). The CDR3 has 14 residues. The germline V gene has CDR1 SEHNR and CDR2 FQNEAQ (reference sequence). With 4 bases removed from V and 6 bases from J, the gap between germline ends came to 13 bases. The CDR3 here is CASSWASEGNEQFF. CDR3 in DNA: TGTGCCAGCAGCTGGGCTAGCGAGGGCAATGAGCAGTTCTTC.

The V call is TRBV5-7, the J call TRBJ1-1; D remains ambiguous. TRBV5-7 is flagged as an ORF with uncertain function. This CDR3 is 17 amino acids long. Trimming pared 1 base from V and 0 bases from J, leaving 16 bases between. CDR3 DNA sequence: TGTGCCAGCAGCTTGAAGTGCTACAGATGCATGAACACTGAAGCTTTCTTT. Its protein is CASSLKCYRCMNTEAFF.

The sample holds many counts of this clonotype. Germline and junction disagree at one end, which may indicate a read error. The chain couples TRBV27 to TRBJ2-7; D perhaps matches TRBD2 (5 bases). CDR1 MNHEY and CDR2 SMNVEV come from the germline V gene (reference sequence). The CDR3 extends over 14 amino acids. CDR3 sequence (DNA): TGTGCCAGCAGTCTATCTAGCAGTTCCTACGAGCAGTACTTC. As protein: CASSLSSSSYEQYF.

This clonotype was seen at least ten times. The rearrangement links TRBV15 to TRBJ1-1; perhaps TRBD1 as D (5 bases). Germline CDR1 and CDR2: LNHNV and YYDKDF (reference sequence). The V gene lost 1 base and the J gene lost 3 bases, with 12 bases spanning the gap. There are 15 residues in the CDR3. Here the CDR3 DNA reads TGTGCCACCAGCAGAGTTAGGACAAGGGACACTGAAGCTTTCTTT. It encodes CATSRVRTRDTEAFF.

With respect to this clonotype: A much bigger clone sits one base away, suggesting this may be a read error. V and J are TRBV3-1 and TRBJ2-1; no reliable D call. Germline loops: CDR1 LGHDT, CDR2 YNNKEL (reference sequence). V lost 8 bases and J lost 4, with 18 bases in between. This CDR3 is built from 15 residues. This CDR3 is CASCMDPKPYNEQFF. The CDR3 nucleotides are TGTGCCAGCTGCATGGACCCCAAACCTTACAATGAGCAGTTCTTC.